The 2 T cell receptor beta chains presented below share a single source sample, sequenced in a study of technical replicates of blood from four donors. The protocol was immunoSEQ multiplex PCR, while the TCRdb copy is restricted to in-frame clones and leaves out a portion. The sample includes approximately 51,000 clones, about 94% of them seen just once. Sequenced sample: PBMCs. These receptors came from a human donor in good health. Some clones in this sample may be carry-over from other donors' samples.

The V and J genes are TRBV27 and TRBJ1-1; 7 positions match TRBD1. V shed 6 bases and J 6 bases; nucleotides not matched to a gene: 7. Per the germline V gene, CDR1 is MNHEY and CDR2 is SMNVEV (reference sequence). The CDR3 is made up of 13 amino acids. The CDR3: CASSYTTGAEAFF. The CDR3 region has the DNA TGTGCCAGCAGCTACACTACAGGGGCTGAAGCTTTCTTT.

The chain carries TRBV7-2 and TRBJ2-5; TRBD1 aligns across 7 bases. The CDR3 spans 16 residues. Trimming at V came to 4 bases and at J to 4 bases, leaving 12 bases not matched to a gene. The V gene's germline CDR1 is SGHTA and CDR2 FQGNSA. The CDR3 coding sequence is TGTGCCAGCAGCTGGGGGCCGGGACAGCCGGCAGAGACCCAGTACTTC. Translating it yields CASSWGPGQPAETQYF.